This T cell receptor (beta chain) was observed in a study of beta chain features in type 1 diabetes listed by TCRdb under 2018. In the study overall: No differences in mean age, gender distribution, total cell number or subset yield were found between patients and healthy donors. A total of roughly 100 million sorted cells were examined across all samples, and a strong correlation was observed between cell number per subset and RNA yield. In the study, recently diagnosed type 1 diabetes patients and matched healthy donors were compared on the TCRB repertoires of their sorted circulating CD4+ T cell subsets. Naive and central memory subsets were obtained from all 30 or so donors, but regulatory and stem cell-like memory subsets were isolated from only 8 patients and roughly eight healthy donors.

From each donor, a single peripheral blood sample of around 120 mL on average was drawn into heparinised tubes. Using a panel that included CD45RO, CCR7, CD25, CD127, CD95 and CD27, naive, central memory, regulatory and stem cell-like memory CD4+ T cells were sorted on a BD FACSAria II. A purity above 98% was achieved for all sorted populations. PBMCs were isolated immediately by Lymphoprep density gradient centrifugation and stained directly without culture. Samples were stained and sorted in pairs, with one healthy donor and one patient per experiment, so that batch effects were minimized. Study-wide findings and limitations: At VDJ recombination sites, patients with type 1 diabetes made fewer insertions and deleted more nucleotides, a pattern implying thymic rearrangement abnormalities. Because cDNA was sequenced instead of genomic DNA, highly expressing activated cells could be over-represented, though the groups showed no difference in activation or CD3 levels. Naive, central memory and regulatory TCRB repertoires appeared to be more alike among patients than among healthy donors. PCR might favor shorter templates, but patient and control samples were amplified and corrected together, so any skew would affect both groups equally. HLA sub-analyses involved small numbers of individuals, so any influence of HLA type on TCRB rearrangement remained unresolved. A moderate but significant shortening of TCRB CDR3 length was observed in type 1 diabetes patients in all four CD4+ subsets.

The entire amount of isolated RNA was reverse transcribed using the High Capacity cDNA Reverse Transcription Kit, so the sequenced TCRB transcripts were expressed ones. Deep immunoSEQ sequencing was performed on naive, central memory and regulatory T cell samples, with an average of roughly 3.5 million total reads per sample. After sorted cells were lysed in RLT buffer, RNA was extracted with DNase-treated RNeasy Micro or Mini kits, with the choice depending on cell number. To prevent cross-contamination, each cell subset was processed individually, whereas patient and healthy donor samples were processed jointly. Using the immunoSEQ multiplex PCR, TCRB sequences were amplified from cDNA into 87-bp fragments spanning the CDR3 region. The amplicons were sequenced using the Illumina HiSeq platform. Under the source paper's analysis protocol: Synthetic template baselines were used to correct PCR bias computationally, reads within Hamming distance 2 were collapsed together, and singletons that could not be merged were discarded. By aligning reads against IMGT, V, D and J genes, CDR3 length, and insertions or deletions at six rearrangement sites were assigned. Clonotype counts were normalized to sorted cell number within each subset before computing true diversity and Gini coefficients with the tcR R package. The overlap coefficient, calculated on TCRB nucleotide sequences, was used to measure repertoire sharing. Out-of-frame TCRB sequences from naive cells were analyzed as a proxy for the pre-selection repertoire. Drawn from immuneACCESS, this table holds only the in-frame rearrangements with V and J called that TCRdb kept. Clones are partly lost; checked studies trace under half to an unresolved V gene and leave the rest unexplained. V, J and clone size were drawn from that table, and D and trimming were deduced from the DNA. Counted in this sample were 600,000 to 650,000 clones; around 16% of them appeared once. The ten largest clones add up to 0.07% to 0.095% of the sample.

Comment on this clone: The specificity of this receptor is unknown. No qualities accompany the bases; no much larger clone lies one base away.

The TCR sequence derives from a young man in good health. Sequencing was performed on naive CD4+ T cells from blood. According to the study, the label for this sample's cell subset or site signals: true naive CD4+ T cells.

The CDR3 sequence is CASSLPLLDTQYF. Read as DNA, the sequence is TGTGCCAGCAGCCTTCCCCTTTTAGATACGCAGTATTTT. The chain is encoded by TRBV9 joined to TRBJ2-3, with no confidently assigned D gene. V drops 4 bases and J drops 5 bases, leaving 11 bases in between. The germline V gene specifies SGDLS as CDR1 and YYNGEE as CDR2. From the cysteine through the phenylalanine, the CDR3 covers 13 amino acids. Left in the record is the CDR3 DNA by itself, 39 bases read in frame from the first base.